The 21 T cell receptor beta chains in this list originate from one sample, sequenced in a study of blood T cell repertoires in COVID-19. Clones were sequenced by immunoSEQ multiplex PCR, and TCRdb holds only the in-frame ones, with some missing. The sample has over 150,000 clones, approximately 85% seen once. The specimen was peripheral blood. Every receptor here comes from an older man with COVID-19, enrolled during active disease.

This chain links TRBV21-1 with TRBJ1-1. TRBV21-1 corresponds to a pseudogene. This CDR3 is built from 11 residues. The CDR3: CASEEETEAFF. CDR3 coding DNA: TGTGCCAGCGAAGAGGAAACTGAAGCTTTCTTT.

This sequence joins TRBV11-2 and TRBJ1-1; D possibly corresponds to TRBD1 (6 bases). In germline, CDR1 is SGHAT, CDR2 FQNNGV. Trimming pared 3 bases from V and 5 bases from J, leaving 13 bases between. This CDR3 is built from 14 residues. CDR3 region: CASSFRQAGTEAFF. In nucleotides, the CDR3 is TGTGCCAGCAGCTTCCGACAGGCCGGGACTGAAGCTTTCTTT.

This clone occurred a few times. This sequence joins TRBV7-9 and TRBJ1-1; 9 nucleotides match TRBD1. Unmatched junction bases numbered 5, after V lost 6 bases and J lost 6 bases. CDR1 and CDR2 (germline): SEHNR, FQNEAQ (reference sequence). The CDR3 runs to 13 residues. The CDR3 DNA is TGTGCCAGCAGAGCTACAGGGGGCCCTGAAGCTTTCTTT. Its protein is CASRATGGPEAFF.

This clone occurred once. This chain links TRBV19 with TRBJ2-7; D is uncertain. This CDR3 is 14 amino acids long. The germline V gene has CDR1 LNHDA and CDR2 SQIVND (reference sequence). V shed 3 bases and J shed 3 bases, with 12 bases lying between them. The CDR3 DNA reads TGTGCCAGTAGTATCGGCAGGTTCAGCTACGAGCAGTACTTC. It encodes CASSIGRFSYEQYF.

This rearrangement joins TRBV11-2 to TRBJ2-3, with 8 bases aligning to TRBD1. Germline V gene lookup returns CDR1 SGHAT and CDR2 FQNNGV. This CDR3 comprises 14 residues. V gave up 5 bases and J gave up 4 bases; unmatched junction bases: 5. CDR3 residues: CASSPDRVADTQYF. For the CDR3, the DNA is TGTGCCAGCAGCCCGGACAGGGTCGCAGATACGCAGTATTTT. The full variable domain, rest sourced from reference TRBV11-2 and TRBJ2-3, is EAGVAQSPRYKIIEKRQSVAFWCNPISGHATLYWYQQILGQGPKLLIQFQNNGVVDDSQLPKDRFSAERLKGVDSTLKIQPAKLEDSAVYLCASSPDRVADTQYFGPGTRLTVL.

The sample holds a few counts of this clone. The rearrangement links TRBV15 to TRBJ1-1, with D possibly being TRBD1 (5 bases). Germline CDR1 reads LNHNV; CDR2 reads YYDKDF (reference sequence). Between the trimmed V and J ends, which lost 0 bases and 5 bases, there was a span of 13 bases. CDR3 size: 15 residues. The CDR3 here is CATSRERAGQTEAFF. The CDR3 nucleotides are TGTGCCACCAGCAGAGAAAGGGCGGGGCAAACTGAAGCTTTCTTT.

The chain combines TRBV18 with TRBJ1-5; TRBD1 agrees at 7 bases. V was pared by 3 bases and J by 11 bases, with 13 bases of the junction left unmatched. Germline values: CDR1 KGHSH, CDR2 LQKENI. This CDR3 has 15 residues. This CDR3 reads CASSPTADPGQSQHF. CDR3 nucleotides: TGTGCCAGCTCACCGACGGCCGACCCGGGACAGTCCCAGCATTTT.

J is TRBJ1-2 and V is TRBV19; 8 nucleotides line up with TRBD1. Germline V lookup: CDR1 LNHDA, CDR2 SQIVND (reference sequence). The CDR3 is 16 amino acids. V was clipped by 3 bases and J by 4 bases; unmatched bases: 10. The CDR3 DNA reads as TGTGCCAGTAGTATCCCAGGGGGCATCCTCACCTATGGCTACACCTTC. As protein: CASSIPGGILTYGYTF.

J is TRBJ1-2 and V is TRBV4-1, with TRBD1 matching over 8 bases. The V gene's germline CDR1 is MGHRA and CDR2 YSYEKL. CDR3 size: 19 residues. After removal of 4 bases from V and 4 bases from J, the junction contained 20 bases not matched to a gene. The CDR3: CASSPRESAAGGATYGYTF. CDR3 nucleotide sequence: TGCGCCAGCAGCCCCCGGGAGTCAGCGGCAGGGGGCGCGACCTATGGCTACACCTTC.

The gene calls are TRBV6-1 and TRBJ1-1, with a possible D match to TRBD1 (6 bases). Germline V gives CDR1 MNHNS, CDR2 SASEGT. The CDR3 runs to 15 residues. Trimming pared 2 bases from V and 4 bases from J, leaving 14 bases between. CDR3 in amino acids: CASSEFPGESTEAFF. The CDR3, as DNA: TGTGCCAGCAGTGAATTCCCAGGGGAGAGCACTGAAGCTTTCTTT.

This clone was counted a single time. The V gene is TRBV7-2, the J gene TRBJ2-1; TRBD2 is a possible D gene (7 bases). The CDR3 loop spans 16 amino acids. Trimming took off 7 bases at V and 0 bases at J, with 16 bases between the two ends. Germline V gene sequence: CDR1 SGHTA, CDR2 FQGNSA. CDR3 bases: TGTGCCAGCACCGCCACCGGGGGGCCCTCCTACAATGAGCAGTTCTTC. This translates into CASTATGGPSYNEQFF.

The chain recombines TRBV6-5 with TRBJ1-1, with D unresolved. There are 12 residues in the CDR3. Looked up from germline, CDR1 is MNHEY and CDR2 is SVGAGI. The V gene lost 5 bases and the J gene lost 0 bases, with 4 bases spanning the gap. In nucleotides, the CDR3 is TGTGCCAGCAGTAGCATGAACACTGAAGCTTTCTTT. Translating gives CASSSMNTEAFF.

Only a few counts were recorded for this clone. J is TRBJ2-7 and V is TRBV19; D not resolved. Trimming stripped 5 bases from V and 2 bases from J, with 13 bases between. This CDR3 has 14 amino acids. Germline CDR1 and CDR2: LNHDA and SQIVND (reference sequence). As DNA, the CDR3 is TGTGCCAGTAGTTCCCGACACCACGCCTACGAGCAGTACTTC. It codes for CASSSRHHAYEQYF.

This chain joins TRBV5-1 and TRBJ2-3, with 9 bases fitting TRBD1. Germline CDR1 reads SGHRS; CDR2 reads YFSETQ. V shed 0 bases and J 6 bases; nucleotides not matched to a gene: 5. The CDR3 is 15 amino acids. CDR3 protein: CASSLDGTGSDTQYF. The CDR3 coding sequence is TGCGCCAGCAGCTTGGATGGGACAGGGAGTGATACGCAGTATTTT.

The rearrangement links TRBV7-8 to TRBJ1-5; the D gene is possibly TRBD1 (5 bases). The germline V gene has CDR1 SGHVS and CDR2 FQNEAQ. The CDR3 sequence is 17 residues long. Trimming took 5 bases from V and 4 from J, leaving 21 bases between them. In DNA, the CDR3 is TGTGCCAGCAGCCCCCTAAACTGGGGCGGCCCAAATCAGCCCCAGCATTTT. Translating gives CASSPLNWGGPNQPQHF.

V usage is TRBV11-3 and J usage is TRBJ2-7; 16 nucleotides align to TRBD2. The length of the CDR3 is 16 residues. Germline-derived CDR1 and CDR2 are SGHNT and YENEEA. V shed 5 bases and J 5 bases; nucleotides not matched to a gene: 6. This CDR3 is CASSAGTSGGANEQYF. The DNA of the CDR3 is TGTGCCAGCAGCGCGGGGACTAGCGGGGGGGCGAACGAGCAGTACTTC.

The chain uses TRBV6-4 and TRBJ2-3, with D perhaps TRBD1 (5 bases). The CDR3 sequence is 14 residues long. The ends were cut back, 9 bases at V and 0 bases at J, with 13 bases in the middle. The V gene's germline CDR1 is MRHNA and CDR2 SNTAGT. The CDR3 DNA reads as TGTGCCAGTGCCTGGGGCCCTAGCACAGATACGCAGTATTTT. Translated, it gives CASAWGPSTDTQYF.

This clone was seen a few times. The J gene is TRBJ2-1, the V gene TRBV7-9, with 7 bases fitting TRBD1. The CDR3 has 18 residues. Unmatched junction bases numbered 12, after V lost 1 base and J lost 3 bases. Germline V gene lookup returns CDR1 SEHNR and CDR2 FQNEAQ (reference sequence). This CDR3 is CASSLDEGWDRIYNEQFF. The CDR3 coding sequence is TGTGCCAGCAGCTTAGATGAGGGTTGGGACAGAATCTACAATGAGCAGTTCTTC.

V gene TRBV7-3 combines with J gene TRBJ2-3; D is perhaps TRBD1 (5 bases). Trimming took 2 bases from V and 0 from J, leaving 9 bases between them. In germline, CDR1 is SGHTA, CDR2 FQGTGA. The CDR3 loop spans 15 amino acids. The CDR3 DNA reads TGTGCCAGCAGCTTACAGGGATCTAGCACAGATACGCAGTATTTT. It encodes CASSLQGSSTDTQYF. The variable domain in full, completed from reference TRBV7-3 and TRBJ2-3, reads GAGVSQTPSNKVTEKGKYVELRCDPISGHTALYWYRQSLGQGPEFLIYFQGTGAADDSGLPNDRFFAVRPEGSVSTLKIQRTERGDSAVYLCASSLQGSSTDTQYFGPGTRLTVL.

CDR3 in amino acids: CASSRAWGWDEQYF. DNA for the CDR3: TGTGCCAGTAGTAGAGCTTGGGGCTGGGACGAGCAGTACTTC. V and J are TRBV19 and TRBJ2-7; D possibly corresponds to TRBD1 (5 bases). The V gene's germline CDR1 is LNHDA and CDR2 SQIVND (reference sequence). V was pared by 4 bases and J by 5 bases, with 15 bases between. This CDR3 spans 14 amino acids.

The chain carries TRBV4-1 and TRBJ2-5; 10 nucleotides agree with TRBD1. Germline V gives CDR1 MGHRA, CDR2 YSYEKL. The CDR3 sequence is 17 residues long. The J segment lost 1 base and the V segment lost 0 bases, leaving 5 bases of the junction unmatched. The CDR3 sequence is CASSQELGTGVQETQYF. CDR3 DNA: TGCGCCAGCAGCCAAGAATTGGGGACAGGGGTCCAAGAGACCCAGTACTTC.